The source of this T cell receptor (beta chain) is a study of cytomegalovirus exposure and HLA in healthy donors. At the level of the study: The roughly 120 validation repertoires used the same platform as the roughly 700 first-cohort repertoires (as reported by a later analysis).

Regarding the study as a whole: Among TCR beta chains, those listed as cytomegalovirus-associated numbered 164.

In regard to this clone: Its antigen is currently unknown.

Looked up from germline, CDR1 is MDHEN and CDR2 is SYDVKM. The CDR3 is 16 amino acids. Trimming shortened V by 7 bases and J by 5 bases, and 21 bases separated the two germline ends. The repertoire was sequenced with immunoSEQ multiplex PCR; TCRdb's copy has only in-frame clones and lacks some. The table has more than 55,000 clones, around 90% seen once. The sequence was obtained from a woman between 18 and 30 years old in good health and CMV-seronegative. The sequenced sample consisted of PBMCs. The chain links TRBV28 to TRBJ2-1, with a weak D call TRBD2 (6 bases). CDR3 sequence reads: CASILRSGTRNNEQFF. The DNA for the CDR3 is TGTGCCAGCATTCTACGGTCGGGGACTCGCAACAATGAGCAGTTCTTC.